This entry concerns a single TCR beta chain. The antigen it recognizes is unknown. Per-base quality was not reported, and no clone a single base away is much larger than it. Other DNA variants within this sample encode the same CDR3. The CDR3, from cysteine to phenylalanine, totals 14 residues. Of the read, only the CDR3 DNA is kept; its 42 bases are in frame from base 1. In the germline V gene (reference sequence), CDR1 corresponds to LNHDA and CDR2 to SQIVND. Relative to germline, V is 5 bases shorter and J is 0 bases shorter, with 8 bases between their ends. The data originate from a study of blood T cell repertoires in COVID-19 (dated by TCRdb to the early 2020s). With regard to the full study: Recovered participants in ImmuneRACE Cohort 3 were defined as having two consecutive negative NP/OP PCR tests, clearance from a healthcare professional, or resolution of symptoms. The repertoires were released in a freely available public database meant as a resource for research on the immune response to SARS-CoV-2. Samples were obtained from the ongoing ImmuneRACE study (first 160 participants) and from about 1,300 subjects provided by 6 global collaborators. The sample metadata nearly always contained a de-identified subject ID, COVID-19 status, age in years and sex. Where available, HLA class I and class II types were obtained from metadata supplied by the sample provider rather than from assay-based typing. The prospective study material was composed of cDNA or gDNA derived from T cells, B-cell-depleted T cells, or PBMCs. Subjects who had been exposed to COVID-19, were actively infected with it, or had recovered from it provided the deeply sampled blood TCRbeta repertoires that made up the dataset. Collaborator samples came from the United States, Italy and Spain and covered acute and convalescent phases of COVID-19. The study at large found these results: The amount of clinical and demographic metadata varied by source and participant and was provided uncurated.

TCRbeta CDR3 regions were amplified from genomic DNA by means of the immunoSEQ Assay, a bias-controlled multiplex PCR. In the authors' own workflow: The number of nucleated cells in each sample was estimated by amplification of reference gene primers within the assay. To quantify the absolute abundance of each unique TCRbeta CDR3 rearrangement, sequence reads were collapsed and filtered. Productive Simpson clonality was computed per sample as the square root of Simpson's diversity index over productive rearrangements. TCRdb stores this immuneACCESS table with in-frame sequences only. Part of the clones is absent; in the studies checked, under half of the shortfall reflects unresolved V genes, and no reason is known for the rest. The DNA was the basis for D and trimming; V, J and clone size are from that table. The sample yields fewer than 350,000 clones; more than 70% were counted once. The ten largest clonotypes hold approximately 2% of the sample.

Enrolling through a virtual design, the prospective study's participants ranged in age from roughly 18 to 89 years and lived across roughly 23 United States geographic areas. In the prospective study, participants were assigned to cohorts based on the clinical history participants reported in a screening survey and a study questionnaire. In the prospective study, mobile phlebotomists collected whole blood, serum and a nasopharyngeal or oropharyngeal swab from each participant. Prospective study participants could optionally give additional blood draws and questionnaires over an approximately two-month period. Prospective study blood samples were shipped either frozen or at room temperature before DNA extraction.

This receptor chain uses TRBV19 and TRBJ2-1; TRBD1 is possibly the D segment (6 matching bases). This sequence originates from a woman aged 60 to 75 in a cohort exposed to, infected with or recovered from COVID-19 (not recorded which). The sample taken for sequencing was PBMCs or T cells enriched from blood (not recorded which). The sequenced DNA: TGTGCCAGTAGTCAGGGGAGCTCCTACAATGAGCAGTTCTTC. Its product reads: CASSQGSSYNEQFF.